This T cell receptor (beta chain) originates from a study of shared clonotypes between healthy human individuals. Study background: The people who gave samples were two women and three men aged 18 to 49. Whole-study results and caveats: Large depth notwithstanding, sorted-subset sequencing proved incomplete by rarefaction. Larger richness was generally estimated for naive than memory subsets. Generation of non-shared clonotypes was less probable than generation of clonotypes shared by all four donors.

Assay: immunoSEQ multiplex PCR; the TCRdb copy retains only in-frame clones and omits some. The repertoire has around 690,000 clones, roughly 91% of them found once; the top ten carry 34%. Germline V gene data show CDR1 as SEHNR and CDR2 as FQNEAQ (reference sequence). This CDR3 is 15 amino acids long. V shed 5 bases, J shed 0 bases, and the junction held 4 bases outside the gene matches. Points on this clone: The antigen remains undetermined.

The rearrangement links TRBV7-9 to TRBJ2-1; 7 bases are shared with TRBD1. Sequenced material: memory CD8+ T cells from PBMCs. The sample's subset: CD45RO+ cells pooled with CCR7-negative TemRA cells. This receptor was taken from a man between 18 and 29 years old in good health. Some clones in this sample may be carry-over from other donors' samples. The DNA of the CDR3 is TGTGCCAGCAGCCCAGGGGACAGCTCCTACAATGAGCAGTTCTTC. Protein: CASSPGDSSYNEQFF.